This T cell receptor beta chain was retrieved from a study of cytomegalovirus exposure and HLA in healthy donors. Across the study: Later, an analysis reported that the 130 or so validation repertoires had used the same platform as the 666 first-cohort repertoires. The study's findings and limits: The authors listed some 150 TCR beta chains as cytomegalovirus-associated.

Here immunoSEQ multiplex PCR was the method, and the copy in TCRdb shows in-frame clones only, minus some. This table has roughly 220,000 clones, around nine tenths appearing once. With regard to this clone: What it recognizes is unknown.

Sequenced input: PBMCs. This clonotype originated in a woman younger than 35 in good health and CMV-seronegative.

CDR3 sequence: CASSLDPPPGTEAFF. CDR3 nucleotides: TGTGCCAGCAGCTTGGACCCTCCTCCGGGCACTGAAGCTTTCTTT. The rearrangement uses TRBV5-4 and TRBJ1-1; D is unresolved. Trimming removed 0 bases from V and 4 bases from J, with 13 bases in between. CDR1 is SGHNT and CDR2 is YYREEE in the germline V gene (reference sequence). The length of the CDR3 is 15 residues.